This entry lists 14 T cell receptor beta chains sequenced from one sample in a study of T cell responses to AZD1222 COVID-19 vaccine. Only in-frame clones appear in the TCRdb table, and some are missing; sequencing was by immunoSEQ multiplex PCR. The sample consists of 150,000 or so clones, approximately 94% of them appearing once. The source material was peripheral blood, sampled on day 0 of AZD1222 vaccination. The receptors were gathered from an adult in good health.

This chain connects TRBV4-1 to TRBJ1-5; D remains ambiguous. Germline V gives CDR1 MGHRA, CDR2 YSYEKL. Trimming removed 4 bases at V and 4 bases at J, with 17 bases between. CDR3 length: 16 residues. CDR3 loop: CASSPEPREFNQPQHF. DNA of the CDR3: TGCGCCAGCAGCCCTGAACCCCGGGAATTTAATCAGCCCCAGCATTTT.

This chain joins TRBV3-1 (or the pseudogene TRBV3-2) and TRBJ2-5, with TRBD2 matching 7 bases. Germline V gene sequence: CDR1 LGHDT, CDR2 YNNKEL (reference sequence). The CDR3 contains 14 residues. V gave up 4 bases and J gave up 4 bases; unmatched junction bases: 6. This chain's CDR3 is CASSPMTSSETQYF. In nucleotides, the CDR3 is TGTGCCAGCAGCCCTATGACTAGCTCAGAGACCCAGTACTTC.

The chain joins TRBV5-4 to TRBJ1-6; the D gene is possibly TRBD1 (5 bases). V lost 0 bases to trimming and J lost 9 bases, with 13 bases between them. Germline V gives CDR1 SGHNT, CDR2 YYREEE (reference sequence). The CDR3 has 15 amino acids. The CDR3 DNA follows: TGTGCCAGCAGCTTGGGCTGGCAGGGATTTTCACCCCTCCACTTT. Translated: CASSLGWQGFSPLHF.

The J gene is TRBJ1-1, the V gene TRBV3-1 (or the pseudogene TRBV3-2); D is perhaps TRBD1 (6 bases). Trimming removed 4 bases at V and 4 bases at J, with 13 bases between. Germline CDR1 and CDR2: LGHDT and YNNKEL (reference sequence). The CDR3 runs 14 residues. The CDR3 DNA reads TGTGCCAGCAGCCGGCAAACAGGGATCACTGAAGCTTTCTTT. It encodes CASSRQTGITEAFF.

The chain is built from TRBV2 and TRBJ2-1; 7 bases map to TRBD2. The CDR3 runs to 13 residues. Germline lookup yields CDR1 SNHLY and CDR2 FYNNEI. After removal of 7 bases from V and 9 bases from J, the junction contained 9 bases not matched to a gene. CDR3 amino acids: CASNSILAVEQFF. The CDR3 nucleotides are TGTGCCAGCAATTCTATCCTAGCGGTTGAGCAGTTCTTC.

This chain connects TRBV7-2 to TRBJ2-1, with no clear D. The germline V and J ends were trimmed by 1 base and 5 bases, with 6 bases remaining between them. CDR3 size: 13 residues. Germline-derived CDR1 and CDR2 are SGHTA and FQGNSA. The CDR3 DNA reads as TGTGCCAGCAGCTTAGATGAGAACAATGAGCAGTTCTTC. Protein sequence: CASSLDENNEQFF.

This rearrangement joins TRBV6-5 to TRBJ1-1; D remains unclear. Trimming left V 0 bases short and J 0 bases short, with 8 bases between. There are 15 residues in the CDR3. CDR1 is MNHEY and CDR2 is SVGAGI in the germline V gene. CDR3 region: CASSYSQGMNTEAFF. The DNA for the CDR3 is TGTGCCAGCAGTTACTCCCAAGGGATGAACACTGAAGCTTTCTTT.

This chain links TRBV18 with TRBJ1-4; D might be TRBD1 (5 bases). The CDR3 contains 15 residues. In germline, CDR1 is KGHSH, CDR2 LQKENI. Trimming cost V 5 bases and J 0 bases, with 10 bases left between them. CDR3 amino acids: CASSSTRATNEKLFF. CDR3 nucleotide sequence: TGTGCCAGCTCATCAACCAGGGCAACTAATGAAAAACTGTTTTTT. The full variable domain, its missing parts supplied by reference TRBV18 and TRBJ1-4, is NAGVMQNPRHLVRRRGQEARLRCSPMKGHSHVYWYRQLPEEGLKFMVYLQKENIIDESGMPKERFSAEFPKEGPSILRIQQVVRGDSAAYFCASSSTRATNEKLFFGSGTQLSVL.

This clone appeared a single time. The chain links TRBV3-1 (or the pseudogene TRBV3-2) to TRBJ1-2, with TRBD1 matching 8 bases. The CDR3 has 14 amino acids. From germline, CDR1 is LGHDT and CDR2 YNNKEL (reference sequence). V shed 6 bases and J 4 bases; nucleotides not matched to a gene: 7. The CDR3 region has the DNA TGTGCCAGCAGTTATCGACAGGGGACCTATGGCTACACCTTC. Protein: CASSYRQGTYGYTF.

The chain is built from TRBV2 and TRBJ2-1, with TRBD1 identical over 8 bases. Germline V lookup: CDR1 SNHLY, CDR2 FYNNEI. The CDR3 runs 12 residues. J was trimmed by 9 bases and V by 5 bases; bases with no gene match: 3. The chain's CDR3 is CASSSGGGEQFF. Here the CDR3 DNA reads TGTGCCAGCAGTTCAGGGGGCGGTGAGCAGTTCTTC.

The V and J genes are TRBV7-2 and TRBJ2-2; 7 bases align to TRBD1. Trimming at V came to 6 bases and at J to 5 bases, leaving 9 bases not matched to a gene. The CDR3 is 15 amino acids. CDR1 is SGHTA and CDR2 is FQGNSA in the germline V gene. CDR3 sequence (DNA): TGTGCCAGCAGAGCACTCGGGACAGCAACCGGGGAGCTGTTTTTT. Its protein is CASRALGTATGELFF.

This clone was counted only a few times. The V call is TRBV28, the J call TRBJ2-1, with a possible D match to TRBD1 (6 bases). CDR1 is MDHEN and CDR2 is SYDVKM in the germline V gene. The CDR3 runs 16 residues. Deletions cut 7 bases from V and 2 bases from J, with 18 bases between. The CDR3 nucleotides read TGTGCCAGCACGACAGGCCGCACGAGTCCCTACAATGAGCAGTTCTTC. This sequence encodes CASTTGRTSPYNEQFF.

The chain links TRBV2 to TRBJ1-4; possibly TRBD1 for D (6 bases). The CDR3 covers 19 residues. V lost 4 bases to trimming and J lost 0 bases, with 21 bases between them. Germline lookup yields CDR1 SNHLY and CDR2 FYNNEI. The CDR3 nucleotides read TGTGCCAGCAGTGGCCCAACAGGGTTAGGTTCACCAACTAATGAAAAACTGTTTTTT. Residues: CASSGPTGLGSPTNEKLFF.

This chain links TRBV18 with TRBJ1-4, with TRBD1 identical over 7 bases. The CDR3 sequence is 15 residues long. CDR1 is KGHSH, CDR2 LQKENI, per germline. V shed 2 bases, J shed 8 bases, and the junction held 8 bases outside the gene matches. CDR3 protein: CASSPRTGGDEKLFF. CDR3 in DNA: TGTGCCAGCTCACCAAGGACAGGAGGTGACGAAAAACTGTTTTTT.